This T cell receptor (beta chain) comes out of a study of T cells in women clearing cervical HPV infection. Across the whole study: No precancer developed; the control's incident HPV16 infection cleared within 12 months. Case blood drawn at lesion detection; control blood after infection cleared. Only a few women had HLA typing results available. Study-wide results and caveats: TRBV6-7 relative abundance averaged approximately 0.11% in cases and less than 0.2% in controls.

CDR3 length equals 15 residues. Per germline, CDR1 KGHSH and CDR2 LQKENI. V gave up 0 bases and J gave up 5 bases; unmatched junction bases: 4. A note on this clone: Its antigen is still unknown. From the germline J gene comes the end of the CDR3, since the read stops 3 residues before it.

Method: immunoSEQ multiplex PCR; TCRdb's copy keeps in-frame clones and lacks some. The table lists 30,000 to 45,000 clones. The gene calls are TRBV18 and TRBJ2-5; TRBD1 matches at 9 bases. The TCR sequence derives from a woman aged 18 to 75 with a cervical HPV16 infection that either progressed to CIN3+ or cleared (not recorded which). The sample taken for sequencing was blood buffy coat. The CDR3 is CASSPPRTGDETQYF. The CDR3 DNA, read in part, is TGTGCCAGCTCACCACCTAGGACAGGGGACGAGACC.